A selection of T cell receptor beta chains follows, all from one sample in a study of technical replicates of blood from several donors. Clones were read by immunoSEQ multiplex PCR, and TCRdb kept only the in-frame ones, dropping some. The sample includes tens of thousands of clones, roughly 95% seen only once; the top ten take less than 3.5%. The sequenced material came from PBMCs. These receptors were collected from a human donor in good health. Some clones in this sample may be carry-over from other donors' samples. CDR3s include the opening cysteine and the closing phenylalanine or tryptophan. D genes are given only for firm matches. For some rows the clone size is stated as once, few or many, or as a class when expanded; others skip it.

v_call: TRBV7-9; clone_size: -; d_call: TRBD2; j_call: TRBJ2-4; cdr3_aa: CASRSSGGEDIQYF; cdr3_nt: TGTGCCAGCAGGTCTAGCGGGGGAGAGGACATTCAGTACTTC
v_call: TRBV11-2; clone_size: -; d_call: TRBD2; j_call: TRBJ2-1; cdr3_aa: CASSLGLAVYNEQFF; cdr3_nt: TGTGCCAGCAGCTTGGGACTAGCGGTATACAATGAGCAGTTCTTC
v_call: TRBV5-1; clone_size: -; d_call: TRBD2; j_call: TRBJ2-1; cdr3_aa: CASSLQLAGSHEQFF; cdr3_nt: TGCGCCAGCAGCTTGCAACTAGCGGGATCCCATGAGCAGTTCTTC
v_call: TRBV19; clone_size: -; d_call: -; j_call: TRBJ2-7; cdr3_aa: CASSPRLAYEQYF; cdr3_nt: TGTGCCAGTAGTCCCCGTTTAGCCTACGAGCAGTACTTC
v_call: TRBV7-9; clone_size: -; d_call: -; j_call: TRBJ2-2; cdr3_aa: CASTPWAGVMDGELFF; cdr3_nt: TGTGCCAGCACCCCCTGGGCAGGGGTAATGGACGGGGAGCTGTTTTTT
v_call: TRBV6-5; clone_size: once; d_call: -; j_call: TRBJ2-3; cdr3_aa: CASSPGGTQYF; cdr3_nt: TGTGCCAGCAGCCCGGGTGGTACGCAGTATTTT
v_call: TRBV7-8; clone_size: -; d_call: -; j_call: TRBJ1-4; cdr3_aa: CASSPFGVGEKLFF; cdr3_nt: TGTGCCAGCAGCCCCTTCGGGGTAGGGGAAAAACTGTTTTTT
v_call: TRBV7-2; clone_size: -; d_call: -; j_call: TRBJ2-5; cdr3_aa: CASSSGGGKTQYF; cdr3_nt: TGTGCCAGCAGCTCGGGGGGCGGAAAGACCCAGTACTTC
v_call: TRBV21-1; clone_size: -; d_call: -; j_call: TRBJ2-1; cdr3_aa: CAEKGREGPYNEQFF; cdr3_nt: TGTGCCGAAAAGGGGCGGGAGGGCCCCTACAATGAGCAGTTCTTC
v_call: TRBV4-3; clone_size: -; d_call: TRBD2; j_call: TRBJ2-5; cdr3_aa: CASSQDTSSGGIGTQYF; cdr3_nt: TGCGCCAGCAGCCAAGATACATCTAGCGGGGGGATTGGGACCCAGTACTTC
v_call: TRBV10-3; clone_size: -; d_call: TRBD1; j_call: TRBJ1-2; cdr3_aa: CAISETGQDYGYTF; cdr3_nt: TGTGCCATCAGTGAGACCGGACAGGACTATGGCTACACCTTC
v_call: TRBV29-1; clone_size: -; d_call: -; j_call: TRBJ2-7; cdr3_aa: CSVRVPGSYEQYF; cdr3_nt: TGCAGCGTCCGGGTCCCTGGGTCCTACGAGCAGTACTTC
v_call: TRBV20-1; clone_size: -; d_call: -; j_call: TRBJ2-7; cdr3_aa: CSANRAHEQYF; cdr3_nt: TGCAGTGCTAACAGGGCCCACGAGCAGTACTTC
v_call: TRBV6-4; clone_size: few; d_call: TRBD1; j_call: TRBJ2-1; cdr3_aa: CASSGGQGPDLEQFF; cdr3_nt: TGTGCCAGCAGTGGGGGACAGGGGCCCGACCTTGAGCAGTTCTTC
v_call: TRBV4-2; clone_size: -; d_call: -; j_call: TRBJ1-3; cdr3_aa: CASSQDDTYSGNTIYF; cdr3_nt: TGTGCCAGCAGCCAAGATGACACTTACTCTGGAAACACCATATATTTT
v_call: TRBV5-1; clone_size: once; d_call: TRBD1; j_call: TRBJ1-1; cdr3_aa: CASSLGTGGIIGTEAFF; cdr3_nt: TGCGCCAGCAGCTTGGGTACAGGGGGCATAATCGGCACTGAAGCTTTCTTT
v_call: TRBV2; clone_size: -; d_call: -; j_call: TRBJ2-1; cdr3_aa: CASSPQRAPGSYNEQFF; cdr3_nt: TGTGCCAGCAGCCCACAGCGGGCCCCCGGGTCCTACAATGAGCAGTTCTTC
v_call: TRBV13; clone_size: -; d_call: TRBD2; j_call: TRBJ2-7; cdr3_aa: CASSPPGGENEQYF; cdr3_nt: TGTGCCAGCAGCCCGCCGGGGGGGGAAAACGAGCAGTACTTC
v_call: TRBV7-7; clone_size: -; d_call: TRBD2; j_call: TRBJ2-1; cdr3_aa: CASSAIQTSQEQFF; cdr3_nt: TGTGCCAGCAGCGCCATCCAGACTAGCCAAGAGCAGTTCTTC
v_call: TRBV4-3; clone_size: -; d_call: -; j_call: TRBJ2-6; cdr3_aa: CASGTLRAGANVLTF; cdr3_nt: TGCGCCAGCGGTACTTTGAGGGCTGGGGCCAACGTCCTGACTTTC
v_call: TRBV9; clone_size: -; d_call: -; j_call: TRBJ2-3; cdr3_aa: CASSVGGGDTDTQYF; cdr3_nt: TGTGCCAGCAGCGTAGGGGGCGGGGACACAGATACGCAGTATTTT
v_call: TRBV7-9; clone_size: -; d_call: TRBD1; j_call: TRBJ2-7; cdr3_aa: CASTTGTGVNYEQYF; cdr3_nt: TGTGCCAGCACCACCGGGACAGGGGTGAACTACGAGCAGTACTTC
v_call: TRBV30; clone_size: -; d_call: -; j_call: TRBJ1-2; cdr3_aa: CAWITYRGYTF; cdr3_nt: TGTGCCTGGATTACCTACCGCGGCTACACCTTC
v_call: TRBV27; clone_size: -; d_call: TRBD1; j_call: TRBJ2-7; cdr3_aa: CASSPGTVYEQYF; cdr3_nt: TGTGCCAGCAGTCCCGGGACAGTATACGAGCAGTACTTC
v_call: TRBV7-2; clone_size: -; d_call: -; j_call: TRBJ2-5; cdr3_aa: CASTGYVEETQYF; cdr3_nt: TGTGCCAGCACGGGGTATGTCGAAGAGACCCAGTACTTC
v_call: TRBV6-1; clone_size: -; d_call: TRBD1; j_call: TRBJ1-6; cdr3_aa: CASSALGTGVSPLHF; cdr3_nt: TGTGCCAGCAGTGCCCTTGGGACAGGAGTCTCACCCCTCCACTTT
v_call: TRBV5-8; clone_size: -; d_call: -; j_call: TRBJ2-1; cdr3_aa: CASSEAGTGYNEQFF; cdr3_nt: TGTGCCAGCAGCGAAGCCGGGACTGGCTACAATGAGCAGTTCTTC
v_call: TRBV6-4; clone_size: -; d_call: TRBD1; j_call: TRBJ2-2; cdr3_aa: CATVTGQGSGELFF; cdr3_nt: TGTGCCACCGTAACTGGACAGGGGAGCGGGGAGCTGTTTTTT
v_call: TRBV6-5; clone_size: -; d_call: -; j_call: TRBJ2-3; cdr3_aa: CASLPSGGSGDTQYF; cdr3_nt: TGTGCCAGCTTACCCTCGGGGGGCTCGGGAGATACGCAGTATTTT
v_call: TRBV4-3; clone_size: -; d_call: TRBD2; j_call: TRBJ2-2; cdr3_aa: CASSQEVPSGGAGRTGELFF; cdr3_nt: TGCGCCAGCAGCCAAGAGGTCCCTAGCGGGGGGGCCGGTCGCACCGGGGAGCTGTTTTTT
v_call: TRBV5-1; clone_size: -; d_call: TRBD1; j_call: TRBJ1-6; cdr3_aa: CASSDRQGADSPLHF; cdr3_nt: TGCGCCAGCAGCGATCGCCAGGGGGCGGATTCACCCCTCCACTTT
v_call: TRBV16; clone_size: -; d_call: -; j_call: TRBJ2-7; cdr3_aa: CASSQSVVYEQYF; cdr3_nt: TGTGCCAGCAGCCAATCGGTAGTGTACGAGCAGTACTTC
v_call: TRBV2; clone_size: -; d_call: -; j_call: TRBJ2-2; cdr3_aa: CASSELGNTGELFF; cdr3_nt: TGTGCCAGCAGTGAACTAGGGAACACCGGGGAGCTGTTTTTT
v_call: TRBV7-9; clone_size: -; d_call: -; j_call: TRBJ2-1; cdr3_aa: CASSLVTYNEQFF; cdr3_nt: TGTGCCAGCAGCTTAGTCACCTACAATGAGCAGTTCTTC
v_call: TRBV2; clone_size: once; d_call: -; j_call: TRBJ2-1; cdr3_aa: CASRENNNEQFF; cdr3_nt: TGTGCCAGCAGGGAAAACAACAATGAGCAGTTCTTC
v_call: TRBV4-1; clone_size: -; d_call: -; j_call: TRBJ1-1; cdr3_aa: CASSQMWANTEAFF; cdr3_nt: TGCGCCAGCAGCCAAATGTGGGCGAACACTGAAGCTTTCTTT
v_call: TRBV30; clone_size: -; d_call: TRBD1; j_call: TRBJ1-2; cdr3_aa: CAWRTLGQGASGYTF; cdr3_nt: TGTGCCTGGAGGACCCTGGGACAGGGGGCAAGTGGCTACACCTTC
v_call: TRBV15; clone_size: once; d_call: -; j_call: TRBJ1-5; cdr3_aa: CATSAEYSNQPQHF; cdr3_nt: TGTGCCACCAGCGCAGAATATAGCAATCAGCCCCAGCATTTT
v_call: TRBV5-1; clone_size: -; d_call: TRBD2; j_call: TRBJ2-1; cdr3_aa: CASSSSVTGGYEQFF; cdr3_nt: TGCGCCAGCAGCTCTAGCGTAACGGGAGGTTATGAGCAGTTCTTC
v_call: TRBV11-1; clone_size: -; d_call: -; j_call: TRBJ1-1; cdr3_aa: CASSWRGIEIEAFF; cdr3_nt: TGTGCCAGCAGCTGGAGGGGCATTGAGATTGAAGCTTTCTTT
v_call: TRBV6-5; clone_size: -; d_call: TRBD2; j_call: TRBJ2-7; cdr3_aa: CASRSQAGGSYEQYF; cdr3_nt: TGTGCCAGCAGGTCCCAAGCGGGAGGGTCCTACGAGCAGTACTTC
v_call: TRBV27; clone_size: -; d_call: TRBD1; j_call: TRBJ2-7; cdr3_aa: CATRRDRGPPGEQYF; cdr3_nt: TGTGCCACCCGCCGGGACAGGGGGCCTCCTGGTGAGCAGTACTTC
v_call: TRBV6-5; clone_size: -; d_call: -; j_call: TRBJ1-1; cdr3_aa: CASSTRTDMNTEAFF; cdr3_nt: TGTGCCAGCAGTACGCGGACAGACATGAACACTGAAGCTTTCTTT
v_call: TRBV7-2; clone_size: -; d_call: TRBD1; j_call: TRBJ1-2; cdr3_aa: CASSLINTGGNYGYTF; cdr3_nt: TGTGCCAGCAGCTTAATCAACACAGGGGGTAACTATGGCTACACCTTC
v_call: TRBV6-4; clone_size: -; d_call: TRBD1; j_call: TRBJ2-1; cdr3_aa: CASSDSPGQGGNEQFF; cdr3_nt: TGTGCCAGCAGTGACTCCCCGGGACAGGGTGGTAATGAGCAGTTCTTC